The sample holds many counts of the clone carrying this TCR beta chain. Antigen unknown. This sample was taken from a study of T cell repertoires in cytomegalovirus infection. Via MiXCR, TCRdb re-called the reads, giving one row per CDR3 protein. The data contain around 450,000 distinct CDR3 sequences, 25% to 40% of them singletons. The CDR3 consists of 13 residues. Germline values: CDR1 SGHVS, CDR2 FQNEAQ. With 6 bases removed from V and 2 bases from J, the gap between germline ends came to 8 bases. General study findings and limits: HLA-C-restricted CMV-specific TCR beta clonotypes were dominant in the ex vivo response.

This receptor was identified in a human donor in good health (CMV status not recorded). Some clones in this sample may be carry-over from other donors' samples. Sample: PBMCs. This chain connects TRBV7-8 to TRBJ1-5; no clear D. CDR3: CASRGRGNQPQHF. The CDR3 DNA sequence: TGTGCCAGCAGGGGTAGGGGCAATCAGCCCCAGCATTTT.